Reported below is one TCR beta chain. Its antigen is undetermined. The sample originates from a study of radiotherapy plus CTLA-4 blockade in lung cancer. Across the whole study: Objective response rate was about 19%; disease control rate, 25% to 35%.

The protocol was immunoSEQ multiplex PCR, while the TCRdb copy is restricted to in-frame clones and leaves out a portion. The sample carries 95,000 to 150,000 clones, approximately 90% recorded once. General observations from the study: Among blood TCR repertoires after radiotherapy plus ipilimumab, tumor-derived clones expanded.

This TCR came from a human donor with non-small cell lung cancer that progressed on radiotherapy plus ipilimumab. This sample comprised peripheral blood, obtained from a patient treated with radiotherapy plus ipilimumab.

In DNA, the CDR3 is TGTGCCAGCAGTTTAAGCGGGGGGCCGGGCACAGATACGCAGTATTTT. This translates into CASSLSGGPGTDTQYF. The rearrangement uses TRBV27 and TRBJ2-3; TRBD2 aligns across 9 bases. Germline assignment: CDR1 MNHEY and CDR2 SMNVEV (reference sequence). The CDR3 length is 16 residues. Unmatched junction bases numbered 4, after V lost 2 bases and J lost 1 base.